A single sample is the source of the 24 T cell receptor beta chains below, sequenced in a study of T cell repertoires in cytomegalovirus infection (dated by TCRdb to about 2019). No antigen has been assigned to these receptors. The sample's treatment or condition, from its label and the paper: in vitro stimulation with specific CMV peptide epitopes to enrich CMV-specific T cells. Sequencing relied on an Illumina HiSeq 1500. Starting from the raw public reads, TCRdb applied fastp trimming at Q25, assembled clones with MiXCR and retained in-frame beta chains. Duplicate CDR3 protein sequences are folded into a single record with the most common DNA and genes. This sample lists roughly 730,000 distinct CDR3 sequences; roughly a third were detected once. 15% to 20% of the sample is held by the ten biggest clonotypes. The source material was cultured PBMCs, sampled from culture after CMV antigen stimulation. Source of these receptors: a human donor in good health (CMV status not recorded). Some clones in this sample may be carry-over from other donors' samples.

A few counts support this clonotype. V usage is TRBV4-1 and J usage is TRBJ1-2, with D perhaps matching TRBD1 (6 bases). Trimming removed 4 bases at V and 4 bases at J, with 25 bases between. Germline values: CDR1 MGHRA, CDR2 YSYEKL. The CDR3 totals 18 residues. The CDR3 region is CASSLTVVGQGYTYGYTF. The CDR3 DNA sequence: TGCGCCAGCAGCCTCACCGTGGTCGGGCAGGGGTACACCTATGGCTACACCTTC.

A note on this clonotype: A much larger clone differs from this one at a single base, so this may be a read error. The rearrangement links TRBV7-2 to TRBJ2-3; 10 bases agree with TRBD2. The CDR3 runs 16 residues. With 9 bases clipped from V and 7 bases from J, the junction kept 16 bases outside the gene matches. CDR1 SGHTA and CDR2 FQGNSA come from the germline V gene. The CDR3 reads CARSTSGGVSRYTQYF. CDR3 bases: TGTGCCAGGAGCACAAGCGGGGGGGTATCTAGATATACGCAGTATTTT.

At least ten counts were recorded for this clonotype. This chain links TRBV7-2 with TRBJ2-5; 9 bases fit TRBD2. The CDR3 is made up of 14 amino acids. The ends lost 3 bases at V and 3 bases at J; junction bases unmatched: 2. CDR1 SGHTA and CDR2 FQGNSA come from the germline V gene. CDR3 in amino acids: CASSFRTSEETQYF. CDR3 in DNA: TGTGCCAGCAGCTTCCGGACTAGCGAAGAGACCCAGTACTTC.

This clonotype has more than one count but fewer than ten. The chain employs TRBV12-3 or TRBV12-4 and TRBJ2-6, with 10 bases identical to TRBD1. The V and J ends lost 6 bases and 0 bases, in that order; junction bases with no gene match: 5. The CDR3 sequence is 17 residues long. The CDR3 is CASRTGQGLSGANVLTF. The CDR3 coding sequence is TGTGCCAGCAGGACGGGACAGGGGCTCTCTGGGGCCAACGTCCTGACTTTC.

This clonotype was recorded a few times. The gene calls are TRBV19 and TRBJ1-5; D ambiguous. Trimming pared 6 bases from V and 7 bases from J, leaving 10 bases between. CDR1 is LNHDA and CDR2 is SQIVND in the germline V gene (reference sequence). CDR3 length: 12 amino acids. The CDR3 region is CASSPSRQPQHF. In DNA, the CDR3 is TGTGCCAGTAGCCCCTCTCGGCAGCCCCAGCATTTT.

The rearrangement joins TRBV12-3 or TRBV12-4 to TRBJ2-3; TRBD2 aligns across 9 bases. The CDR3 extends over 17 amino acids. V was clipped by 6 bases and J by 6 bases; unmatched bases: 16. The CDR3 loop reads CASSPPKIAGERDTQYF. The CDR3 region has the DNA TGTGCCAGCAGCCCGCCGAAGATAGCGGGGGAAAGGGATACGCAGTATTTT.

The chain couples TRBV10-3 to TRBJ1-3; a weak D match, TRBD1 (5 bases). Germline V gene sequence: CDR1 ENHRY, CDR2 SYGVKD. The CDR3 contains 14 residues. V lost 6 bases and J lost 4, with 13 bases in between. The CDR3, as DNA: TGTGCCATCAGCTCCCCCGGGGCGGGAAACACCATATATTTT. Translation: CAISSPGAGNTIYF.

This clonotype was found many times. The chain combines TRBV2 with TRBJ2-5, with D unclear. CDR3 length equals 14 residues. Germline loops: CDR1 SNHLY, CDR2 FYNNEI. Between the trimmed V and J ends, which lost 2 bases and 1 base, there was a span of 8 bases. CDR3 bases: TGTGCCAGCAGTGAACAACAGACCCAAGAGACCCAGTACTTC. It yields the protein CASSEQQTQETQYF. Full variable domain (missing parts from reference TRBV2 and TRBJ2-5): EPEVTQTPSHQVTQMGQEVILRCVPISNHLYFYWYRQILGQKVEFLVSFYNNEISEKSEIFDDQFSVERPDGSNFTLKIRSTKLEDSAMYFCASSEQQTQETQYFGPGTRLLVL.

The table lists this clonotype with a few counts. The chain links TRBV7-8 to TRBJ2-7; 12 nucleotides agree with TRBD2. V trimming: 1 base; J trimming: 4 bases; junction bases outside the gene matches: 11. This CDR3 comprises 18 residues. CDR1 is SGHVS, CDR2 FQNEAQ, per germline. The CDR3 region is CASSLDSSGRASDYEQYF. For the CDR3, the DNA is TGTGCCAGCAGCTTAGATTCTAGCGGGAGGGCCTCAGATTACGAGCAGTACTTC.

Turning to this clonotype: The CDR3 does not close with the conserved phenylalanine or tryptophan, likely indicating a read error. The chain combines TRBV2 with TRBJ2-7; TRBD1 matches 9 bases. Trimming cost V 7 bases and J 6 bases; bases outside gene matches: 13. CDR1 and CDR2 from the germline V gene are SNHLY and FYNNEI. The CDR3 runs to 15 residues. The CDR3 spells CASIYRGQLPSEQYL. As DNA, the CDR3 is TGTGCCAGCATTTACAGGGGGCAATTACCCAGCGAGCAGTACCTC.

This clonotype turned up a few times. The gene calls are TRBV7-2 and TRBJ2-5; maybe TRBD2 (6 bases). The germline V gene has CDR1 SGHTA and CDR2 FQGNSA. Trimming left V 5 bases short and J 7 bases short, with 17 bases between. This CDR3 region has 14 residues. The CDR3 loop reads CASSGGTPLGTQYF. CDR3 sequence (DNA): TGTGCCAGCAGCGGAGGGACCCCCTTGGGGACCCAGTACTTC. Full variable domain (missing parts from reference TRBV7-2 and TRBJ2-5): GAGVSQSPSNKVTEKGKDVELRCDPISGHTALYWYRQSLGQGLEFLIYFQGNSAPDKSGLPSDRFSAERTGGSVSTLTIQRTQQEDSAVYLCASSGGTPLGTQYFGPGTRLLVL.

The chain couples TRBV18 to TRBJ1-3, with TRBD1 matching 8 bases. The CDR3 is 15 residues long. The V and J ends lost 6 bases and 0 bases, in that order; junction bases with no gene match: 4. CDR1 KGHSH and CDR2 LQKENI come from the germline V gene. The CDR3 DNA is TGTGCCAGCTCGGATGGACAGGGCTCTGGAAACACCATATATTTT. Translated: CASSDGQGSGNTIYF.

This chain links TRBV6-6 with TRBJ2-1; D remains ambiguous. The ends were cut back, 5 bases at V and 5 bases at J, with 16 bases in the middle. Germline V lookup: CDR1 MNHNY, CDR2 SVGAGI (reference sequence). The CDR3 extends over 15 amino acids. The CDR3 DNA follows: TGTGCCAGCAGTGCCACCGGTAGCTCACACAATGAGCAGTTCTTC. Translated, it gives CASSATGSSHNEQFF.

This clonotype occurred a few times. CDR3 DNA: TGTGCCAGCAGCCTTTTTACCGGGACAAGTCTGGGTGAGCAGTTCTTC. This encodes CASSLFTGTSLGEQFF. The rearrangement joins TRBV14 to TRBJ2-1; tentatively, D is TRBD1 (6 bases). The CDR3 length is 16 residues. Trimming cost V 4 bases and J 9 bases, with 22 bases left between them. Germline V gene sequence: CDR1 SGHDN, CDR2 FVKESK.

With regard to this clonotype: A read error may produce the germline difference seen at one junction end. The J gene is TRBJ2-1, the V gene TRBV6-2 or TRBV6-3; possible D gene TRBD2, 6 bases. Germline V gene lookup returns CDR1 MNHEY and CDR2 SVGEGT. CDR3 length: 14 amino acids. This CDR3 reads CASSPSGTLGAGTF. The CDR3 DNA reads as TGTGCCAGCAGTCCATCCGGGACTTTGGGCGCGGGAACCTTC.

This chain connects TRBV12-3 or TRBV12-4 to TRBJ1-4, with D unresolved. The CDR3 consists of 12 residues. Trimming shortened V by 3 bases and J by 7 bases, and 6 bases separated the two germline ends. In nucleotides, the CDR3 is TGTGCCAGCAGTTTTAGAGGTGAAAAACTGTTTTTT. As protein: CASSFRGEKLFF.

The rearrangement links TRBV7-9 to TRBJ1-3, with a weak D call TRBD1 (6 bases). Germline assignment: CDR1 SEHNR and CDR2 FQNEAQ (reference sequence). Trimming shortened V by 5 bases and J by 5 bases, and 19 bases separated the two germline ends. The length of the CDR3 is 16 residues. The CDR3 sequence: CASSALPRGSRNTIYF. The CDR3 region has the DNA TGTGCCAGCAGCGCTTTGCCCAGGGGTTCTAGAAACACCATATATTTT.

The CDR3 DNA is TGTGCCAGCAGCCAATGGACAGGGATGAACACTGAAGCTTTCTTT. Encoded protein: CASSQWTGMNTEAFF. The rearrangement joins TRBV7-9 to TRBJ1-1, with 8 bases that match TRBD1. Unmatched junction bases numbered 5, after V lost 5 bases and J lost 0 bases. The CDR3 has 15 residues. Per the germline V gene, CDR1 is SEHNR and CDR2 is FQNEAQ (reference sequence).

The V gene is TRBV28, the J gene TRBJ1-4; maybe TRBD1 (5 bases). V lost 5 bases, J lost 3 bases, and 16 bases lay in between. CDR1 is MDHEN, CDR2 SYDVKM, per germline. This CDR3 contains 16 residues. The CDR3 nucleotides read TGTGCCAGCAGTCCCCCGGCCCGGGGGGCTAATGAAAAACTGTTTTTT. Its protein product is CASSPPARGANEKLFF.

This clonotype was seen a handful of times. The chain links TRBV12-3 or TRBV12-4 to TRBJ2-7; 7 bases are shared with TRBD2. The CDR3 is 13 amino acids. Trimming took 6 bases from V and 7 from J; bases not matched to a gene: 9. CDR3 residues: CASSRDYLLEQYF. The CDR3 DNA reads as TGTGCCAGCAGCCGGGACTATCTTCTGGAGCAGTACTTC.

This sequence joins TRBV11-1 and TRBJ1-4; D possibly corresponds to TRBD1 (6 bases). Trimming took 5 bases from V and 3 from J, leaving 13 bases between them. The V gene's germline CDR1 is SGHAT and CDR2 FQDESV (reference sequence). The CDR3 has 15 residues. CDR3 sequence reads: CASSQGRTANEKLFF. In nucleotides, the CDR3 is TGTGCCAGCAGCCAAGGCCGGACAGCTAATGAAAAACTGTTTTTT.

The rearrangement links TRBV10-2 to TRBJ1-2; D gene ambiguous. This CDR3 has 12 residues. V was pared by 4 bases and J by 8 bases, with 11 bases between. In germline, CDR1 is WSHSY, CDR2 SAAADI. DNA of the CDR3: TGCGCCAGCAGTGGCCGGCGAGACGGCTACACCTTC. Protein sequence: CASSGRRDGYTF.

The rearrangement links TRBV28 to TRBJ1-2, with a tentative D call TRBD1 (5 bases). V gave up 3 bases and J gave up 13 bases, with 12 bases separating them. The CDR3 length is 11 residues. Germline CDR1 MDHEN, CDR2 SYDVKM. DNA for the CDR3: TGTGCCAGCAGTTTTCGGGACCCTGGCACCTTC. Translating it yields CASSFRDPGTF.

The V gene is TRBV27, the J gene TRBJ2-7; D possibly corresponds to TRBD1 (6 bases). Trimming stripped 8 bases from V and 7 bases from J, with 21 bases between. This CDR3 comprises 14 residues. CDR1 is MNHEY, CDR2 SMNVEV, per germline (reference sequence). The CDR3 loop is CASRLGAPEFEQYF. The CDR3, as DNA: TGTGCCAGCCGTCTGGGGGCCCCTGAGTTTGAGCAGTACTTC.